The clone carrying this TCR beta chain has more than one count but fewer than ten. The antigen is not known. The data were obtained in a study of T cell repertoires in cytomegalovirus infection. About the study: CMV infection together with matching HLA type was indicated by public TCR beta signatures. General observations from the study: CMV carriers with the relevant HLA were identified by cumulative public TCR beta family frequency. Clonotype analysis showed dominance of the ex vivo response by HLA-C-restricted CMV-specific TCR beta clonotypes.

TCRdb itself ran the reads through MiXCR, one entry per CDR3 protein. The sample lists under 600,000 distinct CDR3 sequences; more than 15% were seen once. This clonotype was obtained from a human donor in good health (CMV status not recorded). Some clones in this sample may be carry-over from other donors' samples. The sample was CD8+ T cells from PBMCs.

For the CDR3, the DNA is TGCGCCAGCAGCCAAGCAGGTCGAGCGGGGGGACCCCAGGGTACGCAGTATTTT. Translated, it gives CASSQAGRAGGPQGTQYF. The gene calls are TRBV4-1 and TRBJ2-3, with 9 positions matching TRBD2. CDR1 and CDR2 (germline): MGHRA, YSYEKL. This CDR3 region has 18 residues. V gave up 1 base and J gave up 8 bases; unmatched junction bases: 16.